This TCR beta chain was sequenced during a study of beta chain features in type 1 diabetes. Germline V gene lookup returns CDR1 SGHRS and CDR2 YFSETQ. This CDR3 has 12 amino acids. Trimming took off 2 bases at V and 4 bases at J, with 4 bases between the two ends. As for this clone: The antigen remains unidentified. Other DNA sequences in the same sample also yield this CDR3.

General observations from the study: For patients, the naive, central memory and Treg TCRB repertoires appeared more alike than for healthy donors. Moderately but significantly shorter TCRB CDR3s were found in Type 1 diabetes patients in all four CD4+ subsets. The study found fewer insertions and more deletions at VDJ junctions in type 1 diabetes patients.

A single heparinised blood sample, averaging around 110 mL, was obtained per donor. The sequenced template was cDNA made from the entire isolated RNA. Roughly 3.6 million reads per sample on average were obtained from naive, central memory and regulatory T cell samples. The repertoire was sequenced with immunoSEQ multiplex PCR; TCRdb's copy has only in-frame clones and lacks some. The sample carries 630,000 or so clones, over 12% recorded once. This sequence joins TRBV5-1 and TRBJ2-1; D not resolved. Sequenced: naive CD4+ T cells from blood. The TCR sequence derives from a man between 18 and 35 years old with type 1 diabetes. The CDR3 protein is CASSFSYNEQFF. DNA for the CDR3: TGCGCCAGCAGCTTTTCGTACAATGAGCAGTTCTTC.